This T cell receptor beta chain came from a study of a mutant IDH1 vaccine in newly diagnosed glioma. Study summary: Either 4-6 weeks after radiotherapy alone or alongside temozolomide, vaccination was begun. The study, taken as a whole, reports: Alterations occurring in top peripheral T cell clonotypes seemed unrelated to pseudoprogression.

To note about this clone: Antigen: not known.

Time point: week 23, last vaccination. One vaccine dose held 300 ug of mutant IDH1 20-mer peptide and came with topical imiquimod. CDR3 length equals 16 residues. V gave up 4 bases and J gave up 4 bases; unmatched junction bases: 7. Germline V gene lookup returns CDR1 MNHNS and CDR2 SASEGT. The repertoire was sequenced with immunoSEQ multiplex PCR; TCRdb's copy has only in-frame clones and lacks some. The sample lists about 20,000 clones, 82% occurring once. This TCR was recovered from a man aged 25-45 years with glioma. The rearrangement joins TRBV6-1 to TRBJ2-7; 13 bases match TRBD2. The sample here was PBMCs, taken from a glioma patient whose treatment included an IDH1 peptide vaccine. The CDR3 loop reads CASSARLAGGSYEQYF. The CDR3 bases are TGTGCCAGCAGTGCTAGACTAGCGGGAGGATCATACGAGCAGTACTTC.